The 12 T cell receptor beta chains below all came from one sample that was sequenced in a study of early T cells in non-severe SARS-CoV-2 infection. TCRdb used MiXCR to reprocess the 5' RACE reads, holding one entry per CDR3 protein. The sample yields roughly 83,000 distinct CDR3 sequences, 10% seen once. Specimen: whole blood, collected at baseline. The receptors shown here come from an adult who was a healthcare worker with PCR-confirmed SARS-CoV-2 infection or an uninfected control (not recorded which).

This chain joins TRBV7-2 and TRBJ2-7; D is undetermined. The CDR3 is 11 amino acids. With 2 bases removed from V and 7 bases from J, the gap between germline ends came to 6 bases. Germline V gives CDR1 SGHTA, CDR2 FQGNSA. CDR3 amino acids: CASSLRREQYF. The CDR3 DNA follows: TGTGCCAGCAGCTTACGGCGGGAGCAGTACTTC.

The chain links TRBV2 to TRBJ2-5; TRBD1 matches at 8 bases. The CDR3 extends over 15 amino acids. Unmatched junction bases numbered 9, after V lost 5 bases and J lost 4 bases. The germline V gene encodes CDR1 SNHLY and CDR2 FYNNEI. The CDR3 reads CASSYYQGAIETQYF. Written as DNA, the CDR3 is TGTGCCAGCAGTTACTACCAGGGGGCTATAGAGACCCAGTACTTC.

The table lists this clonotype with many counts. V gene TRBV12-3 or TRBV12-4 combines with J gene TRBJ1-5; D is unresolved. V was shortened by 1 base and J by 5 bases, with 9 bases between the two germline ends. There are 14 residues in the CDR3. The chain's CDR3 is CASSLDRTYQPQHF. In DNA, the CDR3 is TGTGCCAGCAGTTTAGATAGGACCTATCAGCCCCAGCATTTT.

In its sample, this clonotype was seen a few times. The chain carries TRBV4-2 and TRBJ2-7; 10 bases match TRBD2. CDR1 is LGHNA, CDR2 YNFKEQ, per germline. The junction had 4 bases not matched to a gene; V was cut back by 0 bases and J by 2 bases. The CDR3 is made up of 16 amino acids. CDR3 coding DNA: TGTGCCAGCAGCCAAGATCTTACTAGCGGGACCTACGAGCAGTACTTC. Its translation: CASSQDLTSGTYEQYF.

CDR3 protein: CASSRLSLETQYF. DNA for the CDR3: TGTGCCAGCAGCCGACTGTCGTTAGAGACCCAGTACTTC. The V and J genes are TRBV6-1 and TRBJ2-5; D remains unclear. Germline lookup yields CDR1 MNHNS and CDR2 SASEGT. V was shortened by 6 bases and J by 4 bases, with 12 bases between the two germline ends. The CDR3 has 13 amino acids.

This clonotype was detected a few times. The chain recombines TRBV5-4 with TRBJ1-2, with a possible D match to TRBD1 (6 bases). Trimming removed 0 bases from V and 5 bases from J, with 11 bases in between. Germline V CDR1 and CDR2: SGHNT, YYREEE (reference sequence). The CDR3 loop spans 14 amino acids. The DNA of the CDR3 is TGTGCCAGCAGCTTGGGGGGGCGAAGGTATGGCTACACCTTC. Protein: CASSLGGRRYGYTF.

V and J are TRBV9 and TRBJ1-1, with 9 nucleotides matching TRBD1. V was pared by 2 bases and J by 2 bases, with 16 bases of the junction left unmatched. Germline assignment: CDR1 SGDLS and CDR2 YYNGEE. The CDR3 contains 19 residues. This CDR3 reads CASSVGARPGTGTNTEAFF. In DNA form, the CDR3 reads TGTGCCAGCAGCGTCGGGGCCCGTCCCGGGACAGGGACCAACACTGAAGCTTTCTTT.

This clonotype was seen repeatedly, ten times or more. This chain links TRBV20-1 with TRBJ2-1; 11 bases are a match to TRBD2. V dropped 0 bases and J dropped 7; count of bases not matched to a gene: 8. Germline CDR1 is DFQATT and CDR2 is SNEGSKA (reference sequence). This CDR3 contains 16 residues. DNA of the CDR3: TGCAGTGCTAGAGATCCCGTAGCGGGAGGGGGGAATGAGCAGTTCTTC. Residues: CSARDPVAGGGNEQFF.

At least ten counts were recorded for this clonotype. This chain uses TRBV6-6 with TRBJ1-5; unclear D gene. The CDR3 covers 13 residues. Germline lookup yields CDR1 MNHNY and CDR2 SVGAGI (reference sequence). Trimming left V 8 bases short and J 2 bases short, with 10 bases between. The CDR3 is CASVGVRNQPQHF. Here the CDR3 DNA reads TGTGCCAGCGTGGGCGTACGCAATCAGCCCCAGCATTTT.

This clonotype was recorded a few times. This chain connects TRBV28 to TRBJ1-1; TRBD1 matches 8 bases. This CDR3 has 14 residues. CDR1 and CDR2 from the germline V gene are MDHEN and SYDVKM. The V and J ends lost 6 bases and 2 bases, in that order; junction bases with no gene match: 5. The CDR3, as DNA: TGTGCCAGCAGCACGGCAGGGGGCAACACTGAAGCTTTCTTT. Protein product: CASSTAGGNTEAFF.

The chain's CDR3 is CASSESPGQGTGELFF. In DNA form, the CDR3 reads TGTGCCAGCAGTGAATCCCCGGGACAGGGAACCGGGGAGCTGTTTTTT. The chain is built from TRBV6-4 and TRBJ2-2, with 9 bases that match TRBD1. The CDR3 is made up of 16 amino acids. Unmatched junction bases numbered 7, after V lost 3 bases and J lost 5 bases. Germline loops: CDR1 MRHNA, CDR2 SNTAGT.

The J gene is TRBJ1-2, the V gene TRBV7-2, with D possibly TRBD1 on 5 matching bases. Germline CDR1 SGHTA, CDR2 FQGNSA. Trimming cost V 1 base and J 7 bases, with 19 bases left between them. The CDR3 extends over 16 amino acids. CDR3 sequence reads: CASSLDGLRGRLGYTF. The CDR3 coding sequence is TGTGCCAGCAGCTTAGATGGTCTTAGGGGTAGGCTTGGCTACACCTTC.